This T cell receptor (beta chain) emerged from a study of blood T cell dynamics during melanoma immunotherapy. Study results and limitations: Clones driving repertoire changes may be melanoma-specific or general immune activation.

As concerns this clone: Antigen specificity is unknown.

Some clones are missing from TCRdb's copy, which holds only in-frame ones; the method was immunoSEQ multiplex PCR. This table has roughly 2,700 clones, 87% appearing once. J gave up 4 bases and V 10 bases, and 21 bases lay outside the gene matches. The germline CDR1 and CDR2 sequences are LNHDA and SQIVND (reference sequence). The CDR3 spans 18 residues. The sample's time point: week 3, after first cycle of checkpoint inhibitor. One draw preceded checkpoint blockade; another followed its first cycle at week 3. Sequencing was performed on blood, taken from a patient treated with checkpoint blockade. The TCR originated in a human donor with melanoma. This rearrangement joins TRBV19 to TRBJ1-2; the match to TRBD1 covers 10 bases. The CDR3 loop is CAISSIWGRDRGGYGYTF. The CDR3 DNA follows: TGTGCCATCTCTTCAATATGGGGGCGGGACAGGGGAGGCTATGGCTACACCTTC.